This T cell receptor (beta chain) appears in the sequencing data of a study of control samples from healthy donors and cancer patients. There are 13 residues in the CDR3. J was trimmed by 1 base and V by 8 bases; bases with no gene match: 2. Germline V gene data show CDR1 as MNHEY and CDR2 as SVGAGI. TCRdb's copy holds only in-frame clones and misses some; the assay was immunoSEQ multiplex PCR. The sample has 65,000 to 75,000 clones; roughly 87% are singletons. The rearrangement joins TRBV6-5 to TRBJ2-1, with 7 positions matching TRBD2. This clonotype was obtained from a woman aged 45-65 years in good health. Sample: blood. This chain's CDR3 is CASGLESYNEQFF. The DNA for the CDR3 is TGTGCCAGCGGACTAGAGTCCTACAATGAGCAGTTCTTC.